Below, 23 T cell receptor beta chains from the same sample are listed, as sequenced in a study of glioma-infiltrating T cells after dendritic cell vaccination. Generated by immunoSEQ multiplex PCR, the TCRdb table keeps only in-frame clones and is missing some. Here the sample spans roughly 100,000 clones, about 90% being singletons. The time point was: after dendritic cell vaccination, including at tumor progression/relapse. This material consisted of blood, taken after dendritic cell vaccination. The receptors were sampled from a human donor with glioblastoma.

This clone was seen only once. This sequence joins TRBV11-2 and TRBJ1-1; 7 nucleotides agree with TRBD1. The CDR3 contains 15 residues. J lost 0 bases, V lost 4 bases, and 5 bases had no gene match. CDR1 is SGHAT, CDR2 FQNNGV, per germline. The CDR3 is CASSSTGTVNTEAFF. Written as DNA, the CDR3 is TGTGCCAGCAGCTCCACCGGGACAGTGAACACTGAAGCTTTCTTT. Filled out from reference TRBV11-2 and TRBJ1-1, the complete variable domain reads EAGVAQSPRYKIIEKRQSVAFWCNPISGHATLYWYQQILGQGPKLLIQFQNNGVVDDSQLPKDRFSAERLKGVDSTLKIQPAKLEDSAVYLCASSSTGTVNTEAFFGQGTRLTVV.

The CDR3 loop reads CASRDRGSTNEKLFF. CDR3 nucleotides: TGTGCCAGCCGCGACAGGGGATCAACTAATGAAAAACTGTTTTTT. The chain joins TRBV19 to TRBJ1-4; 8 bases agree with TRBD1. Per germline, CDR1 LNHDA and CDR2 SQIVND (reference sequence). Trimming cost V 9 bases and J 0 bases; bases outside gene matches: 6. CDR3 length: 15 residues.

The chain employs TRBV10-3 and TRBJ2-5, with 10 nucleotides matching TRBD2. With V trimmed by 10 bases and J by 1 base, 6 bases remained unmatched. The CDR3 runs to 14 residues. Germline lookup yields CDR1 ENHRY and CDR2 SYGVKD. The CDR3 DNA sequence: TGTGCCACCCGAGCGGGAGGGGTCCAAGAGACCCAGTACTTC. Protein sequence: CATRAGGVQETQYF.

V gene TRBV11-2 combines with J gene TRBJ2-5; 7 bases map to TRBD1. In germline, CDR1 is SGHAT, CDR2 FQNNGV. The V segment lost 5 bases and the J segment 1 base; nucleotides outside the gene matches: 10. This CDR3 comprises 16 residues. The CDR3 here is CASSLGRGTSQETQYF. The CDR3 DNA follows: TGTGCCAGCAGCCTTGGCAGGGGGACGAGCCAAGAGACCCAGTACTTC.

This chain links TRBV11-3 with TRBJ2-3; 7 positions match TRBD2. The J segment lost 0 bases and the V segment lost 8 bases, leaving 5 bases of the junction unmatched. Germline V gene data show CDR1 as SGHNT and CDR2 as YENEEA. This CDR3 is 14 amino acids long. The chain's CDR3 is CASCGGTSTDTQYF. The CDR3 region has the DNA TGTGCCAGCTGCGGGGGAACTAGCACAGATACGCAGTATTTT. The full variable domain, rest sourced from reference TRBV11-3 and TRBJ2-3, is EAGVVQSPRYKIIEKKQPVAFWCNPISGHNTLYWYLQNLGQGPELLIRYENEEAVDDSQLPKDRFSAERLKGVDSTLKIQPAELGDSAVYLCASCGGTSTDTQYFGPGTRLTVL.

This clone was found a few times. The rearrangement uses TRBV2 and TRBJ1-5; D is possibly TRBD1 (5 bases). Germline assignment: CDR1 SNHLY and CDR2 FYNNEI. This CDR3 comprises 14 residues. V dropped 3 bases and J dropped 5 bases, with 11 bases sitting between them. CDR3 DNA: TGTGCCAGCAGTGACAGGGTAAGGGATCAGCCCCAGCATTTT. It codes for CASSDRVRDQPQHF.

The count of this clone is one. V is TRBV9 and J is TRBJ1-5, with D unresolved. The CDR3 has 14 residues. CDR1 SGDLS and CDR2 YYNGEE come from the germline V gene. Trimming left V 0 bases short and J 4 bases short, with 8 bases between. Here the CDR3 reads CASSVDGRNQPQHF. CDR3 nucleotides: TGTGCCAGCAGCGTAGACGGCAGGAATCAGCCCCAGCATTTT.

The V and J genes are TRBV2 and TRBJ2-7, with 7 bases matching TRBD2. V dropped 5 bases and J dropped 2; count of bases not matched to a gene: 15. This CDR3 comprises 17 residues. CDR1 and CDR2 (germline): SNHLY, FYNNEI. The CDR3 sequence: CASSRLSVRGSAYEQYF. The DNA for the CDR3 is TGTGCCAGCAGTAGATTAAGTGTGCGGGGGTCCGCCTACGAGCAGTACTTC.

The V call is TRBV4-1, the J call TRBJ2-7, with 10 nucleotides matching TRBD1. The germline gives CDR1 MGHRA, CDR2 YSYEKL. V dropped 3 bases and J dropped 5; count of bases not matched to a gene: 7. The CDR3 spans 15 residues. The CDR3 DNA is TGCGCCAGCAGCCATCCGGGACAGGGGATCAACGAGCAGTACTTC. Protein product: CASSHPGQGINEQYF.

The chain links TRBV4-2 to TRBJ2-5; D is uncertain. Trimming cost V 2 bases and J 5 bases, with 12 bases left between them. The length of the CDR3 is 14 residues. Per the germline V gene, CDR1 is LGHNA and CDR2 is YNFKEQ. The CDR3 loop is CASSQTAERETQYF. The CDR3 nucleotides read TGTGCCAGCAGCCAAACGGCGGAACGGGAGACCCAGTACTTC.

V gene TRBV5-6 combines with J gene TRBJ2-3; possibly TRBD2 for D (5 bases). The CDR3 sequence is 14 residues long. CDR1 is SGHDT and CDR2 is YYEEEE in the germline V gene. V gave up 0 bases and J gave up 2 bases, with 7 bases separating them. In DNA, the CDR3 is TGTGCCAGCAGCTTGGAGACTACCACAGATACGCAGTATTTT. It yields the protein CASSLETTTDTQYF.

In DNA, the CDR3 is TGTGCCAGCAGTGGGGGGAGGGATTATAGCAATCAGCCCCAGCATTTT. Amino acids: CASSGGRDYSNQPQHF. The rearrangement links TRBV2 to TRBJ1-5; perhaps TRBD1 as D (5 bases). Germline assignment: CDR1 SNHLY and CDR2 FYNNEI. The CDR3 is 16 amino acids. The V and J ends lost 4 bases and 0 bases respectively, with 13 bases between them.

The chain uses TRBV5-4 and TRBJ2-7; TRBD1 agrees at 9 bases. V was pared by 4 bases and J by 5 bases, with 7 bases of the junction left unmatched. CDR1 SGHNT and CDR2 YYREEE come from the germline V gene (reference sequence). There are 14 residues in the CDR3. The DNA for the CDR3 is TGTGCCAGCAGCAAACAGGGGGCGTACGACGAGCAGTACTTC. Protein: CASSKQGAYDEQYF.

This sequence joins TRBV7-8 and TRBJ1-5; possible D gene TRBD1, 5 bases. Germline V lookup: CDR1 SGHVS, CDR2 FQNEAQ. V was shortened by 5 bases and J by 3 bases, with 17 bases between the two germline ends. The CDR3 covers 16 residues. CDR3 loop: CASSPGGVTYNQPQHF. The DNA of the CDR3 is TGTGCCAGCAGCCCGGGGGGAGTAACCTACAATCAGCCCCAGCATTTT.

The V call is TRBV9, the J call TRBJ1-4, with a weak D call TRBD1 (5 bases). The germline V gene encodes CDR1 SGDLS and CDR2 YYNGEE. V was shortened by 3 bases and J by 8 bases, with 17 bases between the two germline ends. CDR3 length equals 15 residues. In DNA, the CDR3 is TGTGCCAGCAGCGAACGGGGGTCAGAGAACGAAAAACTGTTTTTT. This sequence encodes CASSERGSENEKLFF.

Details on this clone: Sequence at one end of the junction differs from germline and may be a read error. Other DNA sequences in this sample translate to the same CDR3. The gene calls are TRBV2 and TRBJ1-6; 7 nucleotides line up with TRBD1. In germline, CDR1 is SNHLY, CDR2 FYNNEI. The CDR3 sequence is 13 residues long. The CDR3 loop is CASIGTVNSPLHF. CDR3 DNA sequence: TGTGCCAGCATCGGGACAGTTAATTCCCCCCTCCACTTT.

CDR3 loop: CASGPTAQETQYF. DNA for the CDR3: TGTGCCAGCGGACCGACAGCCCAAGAGACCCAGTACTTC. J is TRBJ2-5 and V is TRBV2; the D gene is possibly TRBD1 (5 bases). The CDR3 is 13 residues long. Trimming removed 8 bases at V and 1 base at J, with 11 bases between. Germline lookup yields CDR1 SNHLY and CDR2 FYNNEI.

A few counts support this clone. The chain has TRBV6-1 and TRBJ2-3; tentatively, D is TRBD2 (7 bases). Trimming left V 6 bases short and J 4 bases short, with 26 bases between. The CDR3 consists of 18 residues. Per germline, CDR1 MNHNS and CDR2 SASEGT. As DNA, the CDR3 is TGTGCCAGCAGCGAACGACAGGCACTGGGCGGGGGACCAGATACGCAGTATTTT. Protein product: CASSERQALGGGPDTQYF.

The sample holds a few counts of this clone. The rearrangement uses TRBV19 and TRBJ2-7; 7 nucleotides agree with TRBD2. The germline V gene encodes CDR1 LNHDA and CDR2 SQIVND (reference sequence). Unmatched junction bases numbered 7, after V lost 3 bases and J lost 5 bases. The CDR3 is 14 residues long. CDR3 region: CASSIGAAGDEQYF. CDR3 in DNA: TGTGCCAGTAGTATTGGAGCCGCGGGGGACGAGCAGTACTTC.

The J gene is TRBJ2-7, the V gene TRBV7-3, with D possibly TRBD1 on 7 matching bases. The CDR3 consists of 16 residues. Between the trimmed V and J ends, which lost 2 bases and 5 bases, there was a span of 19 bases. Germline values: CDR1 SGHTA, CDR2 FQGTGA. The CDR3 loop is CASSLAPTGASDEQYF. CDR3 in DNA: TGTGCCAGCAGCTTAGCCCCTACAGGGGCTAGCGACGAGCAGTACTTC.

The V and J genes are TRBV19 and TRBJ2-2; 10 bases line up with TRBD2. There are 16 residues in the CDR3. Trimming cost V 7 bases and J 3 bases; bases outside gene matches: 8. The germline V gene encodes CDR1 LNHDA and CDR2 SQIVND (reference sequence). The CDR3, as DNA: TGTGCCAGTATCCCCAGGCTAGCGGGAGACACCGGGGAGCTGTTTTTT. Translating it yields CASIPRLAGDTGELFF.

As for this clone: This sequence is one base from a far larger clone and is likely a read error. V gene TRBV4-2 combines with J gene TRBJ1-3; a weak D match, TRBD1 (6 bases). Trimming left V 0 bases short and J 3 bases short, with 12 bases between. In germline, CDR1 is LGHNA, CDR2 YNFKEQ. CDR3 size: 16 residues. Here the CDR3 DNA reads TGTGCCAGCAGCCAAGATGGGACAAGTAGTGGAAACACCATATATTTT. Its protein product is CASSQDGTSSGNTIYF.

V and J are TRBV2 and TRBJ2-3; D remains ambiguous. This CDR3 contains 16 residues. Trimming removed 1 base from V and 2 bases from J, with 13 bases in between. Germline CDR1 reads SNHLY; CDR2 reads FYNNEI. The CDR3 DNA reads TGTGCCAGCAGTGAAGGCCTTGGGCCTCCCACAGATACGCAGTATTTT. This sequence encodes CASSEGLGPPTDTQYF.